These 20 T cell receptor beta chains were sequenced from one sample in a study of blood T cell repertoires in COVID-19 (dated by TCRdb to about 2020). The library was produced with the immunoSEQ multiplex PCR assay. The immuneACCESS repertoire file appears here via TCRdb, limited to in-frame rearrangements. These files lack a portion of the clones; in checked studies, under half of the deficit traces to unresolved V genes, and the cause of the others is not known. This sample lists 85,000 to 90,000 clones; approximately 90% were detected once. About 2.3% of the sample is taken by the ten largest. Specimen: peripheral blood. These receptors were obtained from a human donor with active COVID-19. The donor label of this sample is uncertain.

The chain joins TRBV6-6 to TRBJ1-2; the D is unclear. The CDR3 spans 12 residues. CDR1 is MNHNY and CDR2 is SVGAGI in the germline V gene (reference sequence). Trimming cost V 2 bases and J 2 bases, with 3 bases left between them. CDR3 amino acids: CASSYGNYGYTF. In DNA form, the CDR3 reads TGTGCCAGCAGTTACGGCAACTATGGCTACACCTTC.

This chain uses TRBV6-2 or TRBV6-3 with TRBJ2-7, with 11 bases fitting TRBD2. Germline V gene sequence: CDR1 MNHEY, CDR2 SVGEGT. The J segment lost 2 bases and the V segment lost 6 bases, leaving 15 bases of the junction unmatched. The CDR3 sequence is 18 residues long. The CDR3 region has the DNA TGTGCCAGCAGCCCTGTCCTAGCGGGGGGCCTGAAAACCTACGAGCAGTACTTC. This translates into CASSPVLAGGLKTYEQYF.

About this clone: The sample contains more than one DNA sequence encoding this CDR3. The V call is TRBV24-1, the J call TRBJ2-1; 8 nucleotides align to TRBD2. From germline, CDR1 is KGHDR and CDR2 SFDVKD. The trim removed 4 bases at V and 5 bases at J, leaving 6 bases unmatched. This CDR3 spans 15 amino acids. CDR3: CATSDVPGGDNEQFF. The CDR3 DNA is TGTGCCACCAGTGACGTCCCGGGGGGGGACAATGAGCAGTTCTTC.

The chain combines TRBV5-1 with TRBJ2-3, with 9 bases matching TRBD1. This CDR3 is built from 17 residues. Germline V gives CDR1 SGHRS, CDR2 YFSETQ. The trim removed 2 bases at V and 2 bases at J, leaving 9 bases unmatched. The CDR3 bases are TGCGCCAGCAGCTTCCCGACCGGGACAGGGAACACAGATACGCAGTATTTT. It yields the protein CASSFPTGTGNTDTQYF.

The J gene is TRBJ1-2, the V gene TRBV5-6; 7 nucleotides match TRBD1. In germline, CDR1 is SGHDT, CDR2 YYEEEE. The trim removed 4 bases at V and 4 bases at J, leaving 7 bases unmatched. This CDR3 has 14 amino acids. The CDR3 is CASSLQGPRYGYTF. CDR3 sequence (DNA): TGTGCCAGCAGCCTACAGGGGCCTCGCTATGGCTACACCTTC.

V is TRBV2 and J is TRBJ1-5; D may be TRBD1 (6 bases). CDR1 and CDR2 (germline): SNHLY, FYNNEI. V lost 6 bases and J lost 4, with 10 bases in between. The CDR3 is 13 residues long. CDR3 sequence (DNA): TGTGCCAGCAGACGACAGGAGAATCAGCCCCAGCATTTT. Translated, it gives CASRRQENQPQHF. The complete variable domain, with remaining parts taken from reference TRBV2 and TRBJ1-5, reads EPEVTQTPSHQVTQMGQEVILRCVPISNHLYFYWYRQILGQKVEFLVSFYNNEISEKSEIFDDQFSVERPDGSNFTLKIRSTKLEDSAMYFCASRRQENQPQHFGDGTRLSIL.

The chain is built from TRBV21-1 and TRBJ2-1; the table gives TRBD2 as D, unverified against the DNA. TRBV21-1 is an annotated pseudogene. CDR3 size: 16 residues. The CDR3 nucleotides are TGTGCCAGCAGCAAAGCGGCGGGAAGCTCCTACAATGAGCAGTTCTTC. It is translated as CASSKAAGSSYNEQFF.

The J gene is TRBJ1-2, the V gene TRBV18; maybe TRBD1 (5 bases). The germline V gene encodes CDR1 KGHSH and CDR2 LQKENI. The CDR3 sequence is 15 residues long. Deletions cut 3 bases from V and 0 bases from J, with 11 bases between. As DNA, the CDR3 is TGTGCCAGCTCACCCGAGACAGACACTAACTATGGCTACACCTTC. Its translation is CASSPETDTNYGYTF.

In its sample, this clone was seen once. The V gene is TRBV7-2, the J gene TRBJ1-1; D unclear. Germline CDR1 and CDR2: SGHTA and FQGNSA. Trimming took off 4 bases at V and 6 bases at J, with 15 bases between the two ends. This CDR3 spans 14 amino acids. The CDR3 nucleotides are TGTGCCAGCAGCTCCGCCGGCGACAATTCTGAAGCTTTCTTT. Translation gives CASSSAGDNSEAFF.

V is TRBV5-1 and J is TRBJ2-1, with 9 bases fitting TRBD1. Losses at the gene ends were 4 bases for V and 5 bases for J; bases not matched to a gene: 7. This CDR3 region has 15 residues. Germline V gene lookup returns CDR1 SGHRS and CDR2 YFSETQ. CDR3 sequence (DNA): TGCGCCAGCAGCCTGGGACAGGGTCTTCACAATGAGCAGTTCTTC. Translation gives CASSLGQGLHNEQFF.

The chain couples TRBV20-1 to TRBJ2-5; D unclear. Germline V gene sequence: CDR1 DFQATT, CDR2 SNEGSKA (reference sequence). This CDR3 has 11 residues. Between the trimmed V and J ends, which lost 4 bases and 2 bases, there was a span of 5 bases. CDR3 DNA: TGCAGTGCTAACAGTCAAGAGACCCAGTACTTC. It encodes CSANSQETQYF.

V gene TRBV11-2 combines with J gene TRBJ2-1, with 7 positions matching TRBD2. The germline V gene encodes CDR1 SGHAT and CDR2 FQNNGV. The CDR3 runs 19 residues. Trimming removed 1 base from V and 1 base from J; junction bases left unmatched: 13. In DNA, the CDR3 is TGTGCCAGCAGCTTAGCTGTAGGAGCGGGGAGGCTTTCCTACAATGAGCAGTTCTTC. This encodes CASSLAVGAGRLSYNEQFF.

The V gene is TRBV7-6, the J gene TRBJ2-1; unclear D gene. The CDR3 covers 14 residues. Trimming removed 1 base at V and 5 bases at J, with 9 bases between. CDR1 is SGHVS and CDR2 is FNYEAQ in the germline V gene. DNA for the CDR3: TGTGCCAGCAGCTTAGGTCTGGCGGACAATGAGCAGTTCTTC. Residues: CASSLGLADNEQFF.

The chain joins TRBV6-2 or TRBV6-3 to TRBJ2-3; TRBD2 matches at 7 bases. The V gene's germline CDR1 is MNHEY and CDR2 SVGEGT. The CDR3 is 17 residues long. Unmatched junction bases numbered 14, after V lost 6 bases and J lost 2 bases. The CDR3: CASSPAGEIGLTDTQYF. The CDR3 DNA follows: TGTGCCAGCAGCCCTGCGGGGGAGATCGGCCTCACAGATACGCAGTATTTT.

The chain has TRBV7-2 and TRBJ1-4; tentative D call: TRBD1 (6 bases). CDR3 length: 14 residues. Germline V gene sequence: CDR1 SGHTA, CDR2 FQGNSA. Trimming removed 5 bases from V and 8 bases from J, with 15 bases in between. CDR3 sequence (DNA): TGTGCCAGCAGCAGGGACACAGGCACAGAAAAACTGTTTTTT. Encoded protein: CASSRDTGTEKLFF.

The V gene is TRBV5-4, the J gene TRBJ2-1; 9 bases are shared with TRBD1. The CDR3 runs to 17 residues. From germline, CDR1 is SGHNT and CDR2 YYREEE (reference sequence). With 4 bases clipped from V and 5 bases from J, the junction kept 13 bases outside the gene matches. The CDR3 loop reads CASSLGSRDREHNEQFF. The CDR3 region has the DNA TGTGCCAGCAGCCTGGGCTCCCGGGACAGGGAACACAATGAGCAGTTCTTC.

This chain uses TRBV2 with TRBJ2-5; weak D call: TRBD2 (6 bases). The CDR3 has 14 residues. V lost 4 bases and J lost 0, with 9 bases in between. CDR1 is SNHLY and CDR2 is FYNNEI in the germline V gene. The CDR3 bases are TGTGCCAGCAGTGCCGGGACTTACCAAGAGACCCAGTACTTC. Its translation: CASSAGTYQETQYF.

The chain carries TRBV19 and TRBJ2-3; 11 nucleotides match TRBD2. CDR1 is LNHDA and CDR2 is SQIVND in the germline V gene (reference sequence). The CDR3 is 16 amino acids. Trimming removed 3 bases from V and 2 bases from J; junction bases left unmatched: 4. CDR3 nucleotide sequence: TGTGCCAGTAGTATCGGACTAGCGGGTTACACAGATACGCAGTATTTT. Protein sequence: CASSIGLAGYTDTQYF.

This chain links TRBV12-3 or TRBV12-4 with TRBJ1-4; D unresolved. This CDR3 is built from 13 residues. The V gene lost 6 bases and the J gene lost 4 bases, with 9 bases spanning the gap. CDR3 coding DNA: TGTGCCAGCAGCCGAAGGAGTAATGAAAAACTGTTTTTT. Amino acids: CASSRRSNEKLFF.

This chain connects TRBV5-4 to TRBJ1-4, with D tentatively TRBD1 (5 bases). Germline CDR1 and CDR2: SGHNT and YYREEE (reference sequence). V was shortened by 0 bases and J by 3 bases, with 9 bases between the two germline ends. The CDR3 consists of 15 residues. CDR3 sequence reads: CASSLEGDSNEKLFF. The CDR3 nucleotides read TGTGCCAGCAGCTTGGAAGGGGATTCTAATGAAAAACTGTTTTTT.